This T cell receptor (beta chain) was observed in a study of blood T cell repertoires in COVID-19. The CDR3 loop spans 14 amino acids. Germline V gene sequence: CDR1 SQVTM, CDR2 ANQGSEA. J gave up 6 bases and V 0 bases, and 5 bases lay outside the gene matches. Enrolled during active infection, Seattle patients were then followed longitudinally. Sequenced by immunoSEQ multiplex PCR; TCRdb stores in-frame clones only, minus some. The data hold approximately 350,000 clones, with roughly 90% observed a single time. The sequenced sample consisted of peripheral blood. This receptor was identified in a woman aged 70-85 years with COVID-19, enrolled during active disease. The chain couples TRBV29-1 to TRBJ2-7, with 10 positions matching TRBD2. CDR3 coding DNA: TGCAGCGTTGAAGATGTAGCGGGGGGTGGCGAGCAGTACTTC. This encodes CSVEDVAGGGEQYF.